This T cell receptor beta chain is drawn from a study of cytomegalovirus exposure and HLA in healthy donors. This clone was observed a handful of times. The study ran its PCR with 60 Vbeta and 13 Jbeta primers. Method: immunoSEQ multiplex PCR; TCRdb's copy keeps in-frame clones and lacks some. The repertoire holds under 95,000 clones, around 80% seen once, with under 2.5% in the top ten. Germline V gives CDR1 MNHEY, CDR2 SMNVEV (reference sequence). The CDR3 covers 15 residues. The V gene end was trimmed by 5 bases and the J gene end by 2 bases; junction bases not matched to a gene: 6. The sequence came from a man between 40 and 49 years old in good health and CMV-seronegative. This chain links TRBV27 with TRBJ2-5; TRBD2 aligns across 9 bases. Material for sequencing was PBMCs. The CDR3 reads CASSPTLAGQETQYF. The DNA of the CDR3 is TGTGCCAGCAGTCCCACCCTAGCGGGGCAAGAGACCCAGTACTTC.